This T cell receptor (beta chain) derives from a study of blood T cell repertoires in COVID-19. Looking at the study overall: The study drew acute and convalescent COVID-19 samples from the United States, Italy and Spain. T cells, B-cell-depleted T cells, or PBMCs supplied cDNA or gDNA.

Method: immunoSEQ multiplex PCR; TCRdb's copy keeps in-frame clones and lacks some. The sample has about 210,000 clones, roughly four fifths seen once; the top ten hold 7.6%. V gave up 10 bases and J gave up 4 bases; unmatched junction bases: 4. This CDR3 is 12 amino acids long. The V gene's germline CDR1 is LNHDA and CDR2 SQIVND (reference sequence). The J gene is TRBJ1-3, the V gene TRBV19; 7 bases match TRBD1. Input material: peripheral blood. This receptor was taken from a woman in her 50s with active or convalescent COVID-19. Here the CDR3 DNA reads TGTGCCACCGGGACAGTCGGAAACACCATATATTTT. Its translation is CATGTVGNTIYF.